Detailed here is one T cell receptor (beta chain). Its binding antigen is unknown. Per-base qualities were not stored, and no clone one base away is much larger. The data originate from a study of identical twins (dated by TCRdb to 2016 to 2018). About the investigation overall: To test whether fetal clonotypes persist, the study used deep sequencing on TCR alpha and beta repertoires from monozygotic twins, unrelated adults of various ages, and cord blood. To rule out contamination, replicate twin experiments were performed at different times with different library preparation protocols. Here is what the overall study found, with its caveats: Zero-insertion analyses could be partly confounded by invariant T cells such as MAIT and iNKT, although diverse VJ usage argued against such confounding for most clonotypes. Conclusions relied on cross-sectional statistical analysis, since the same donors could not be followed over many years. Out-of-frame TCR alpha sequences shared between twins showed an excess of low generation-probability sequences compared with coincidental sharing between unrelated individuals. Recombination models systematically underestimated out-of-frame TCR alpha sharing in monozygotic twins but agreed with sharing between unrelated individuals. In beta out-of-frame sequences, excess twin sharing was weaker, because having fewer shared sequences lowered the signal-to-noise ratio. Abundant cord blood beta clonotypes carried fewer insertions; young adult naive repertoires showed a weaker similar trend, while memory repertoires showed none.

The CDR3, cysteine through phenylalanine, is 18 amino acids long. The entry retains the CDR3 DNA only, 54 bases that are in frame from base 1. Library method: 5' RACE. The data were produced on an Illumina HiSeq 2000. A universal primer binding site was added through template switching, and the final cDNA carried a unique molecular identifier so that TCR cDNA molecules could be counted accurately. First-strand cDNA for TCR alpha and beta chains was synthesized from specific primers in the conserved constant-segment region. Each cDNA library was double barcoded, with a SMART-Mk sample barcode plus Illumina barcodes, to control for contamination. TruSeq adapter sequences along with Illumina sample barcodes were introduced in two successive PCR steps. TCR alpha and beta cDNA libraries were sequenced on the Illumina HiSeq platform with custom primers. Under the source paper's analysis protocol: MiGEC processed the raw reads to extract unique molecular identifiers, while MiXCR was used to determine the CDR3 positions. For each individual, recombination models were inferred using an EM algorithm with the repgenHMM and IGoR tools. The tcR package in R was used for shared clonotype analysis, with sharing normalized by the product of cloneset sizes. To study raw recombination without the effects of thymic and clonal selection, out-of-frame nonproductive sequences were analyzed. TCRdb took the public reads, trimmed them with fastp at Q25, ran MiXCR for clone calling and kept in-frame beta chains. When rows share a CDR3 protein, they turn into one entry using the most common DNA and genes. What appears here as the V and J calls and clone size reflects TCRdb's work, not the paper's. The sample records 1.5 million to 2 million distinct CDR3 sequences, around 33% of which are singletons. Under 0.35% of the sample lies in the top ten.

Every donor was a healthy Caucasian. The sequenced sample was cord blood. This sequence was found in a newborn girl in good health. This receptor chain uses TRBV21-1 and TRBJ2-3; the table's TRBD1 call for D was not verified on the DNA. TRBV21-1 is assigned pseudogene status. The sequence in DNA is TGTGCCAGCAGCAAAGCAGGTCAGGGGATAGTTAGCACAGATACGCAGTATTTT. Its protein is CASSKAGQGIVSTDTQYF.